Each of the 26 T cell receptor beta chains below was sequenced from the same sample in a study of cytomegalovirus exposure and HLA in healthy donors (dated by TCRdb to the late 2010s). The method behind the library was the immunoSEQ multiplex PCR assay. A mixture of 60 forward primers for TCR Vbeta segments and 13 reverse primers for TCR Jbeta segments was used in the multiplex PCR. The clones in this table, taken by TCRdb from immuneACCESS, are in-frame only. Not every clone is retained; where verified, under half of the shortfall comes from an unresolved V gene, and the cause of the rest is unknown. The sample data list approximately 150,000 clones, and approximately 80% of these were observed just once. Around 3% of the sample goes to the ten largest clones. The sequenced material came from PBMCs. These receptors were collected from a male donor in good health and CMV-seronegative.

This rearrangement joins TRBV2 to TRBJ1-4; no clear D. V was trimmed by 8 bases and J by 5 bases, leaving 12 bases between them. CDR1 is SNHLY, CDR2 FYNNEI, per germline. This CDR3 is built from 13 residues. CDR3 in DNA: TGTGCCAGCGTAGAGACGGAGAATGAAAAACTGTTTTTT. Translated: CASVETENEKLFF.

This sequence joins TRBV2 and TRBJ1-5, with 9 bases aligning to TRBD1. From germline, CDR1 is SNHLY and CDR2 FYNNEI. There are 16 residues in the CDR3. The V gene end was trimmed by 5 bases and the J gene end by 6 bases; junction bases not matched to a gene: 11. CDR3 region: CASSLPGQGTFQPQHF. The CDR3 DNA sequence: TGTGCCAGCAGTCTTCCGGGACAGGGCACTTTTCAGCCCCAGCATTTT.

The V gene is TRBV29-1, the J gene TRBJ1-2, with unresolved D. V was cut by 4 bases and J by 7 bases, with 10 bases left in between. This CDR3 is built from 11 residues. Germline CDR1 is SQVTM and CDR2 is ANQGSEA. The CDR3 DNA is TGCAGCGTTGGGGATGGAGGTGGCTACACCTTC. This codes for CSVGDGGGYTF.

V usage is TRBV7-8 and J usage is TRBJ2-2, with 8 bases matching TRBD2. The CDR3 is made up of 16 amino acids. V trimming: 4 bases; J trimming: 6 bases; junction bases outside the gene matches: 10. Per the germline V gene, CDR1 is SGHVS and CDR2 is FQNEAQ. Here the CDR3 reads CASSSGNRGGSGELFF. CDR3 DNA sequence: TGTGCCAGCAGCTCGGGAAACCGGGGGGGATCCGGGGAGCTGTTTTTT.

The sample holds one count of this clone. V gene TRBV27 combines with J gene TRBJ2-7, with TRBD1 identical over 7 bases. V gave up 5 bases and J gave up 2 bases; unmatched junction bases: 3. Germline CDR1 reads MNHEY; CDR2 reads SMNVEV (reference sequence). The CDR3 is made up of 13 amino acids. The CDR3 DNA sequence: TGTGCCAGCAGTCCCGGGACAGCCTACGAGCAGTACTTC. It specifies CASSPGTAYEQYF.

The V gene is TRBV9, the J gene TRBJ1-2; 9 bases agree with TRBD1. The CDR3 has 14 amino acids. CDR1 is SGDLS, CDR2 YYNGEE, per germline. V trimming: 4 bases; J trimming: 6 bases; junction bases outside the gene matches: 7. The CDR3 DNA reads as TGTGCCAGCAGCAAACAGGGGGCGCGGAATGGCTACACCTTC. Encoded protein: CASSKQGARNGYTF.

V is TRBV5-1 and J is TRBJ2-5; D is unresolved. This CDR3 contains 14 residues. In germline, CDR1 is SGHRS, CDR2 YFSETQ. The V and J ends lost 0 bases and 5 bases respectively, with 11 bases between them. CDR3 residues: CASSLASGFETQYF. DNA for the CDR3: TGCGCCAGCAGCTTGGCTTCCGGGTTTGAGACCCAGTACTTC.

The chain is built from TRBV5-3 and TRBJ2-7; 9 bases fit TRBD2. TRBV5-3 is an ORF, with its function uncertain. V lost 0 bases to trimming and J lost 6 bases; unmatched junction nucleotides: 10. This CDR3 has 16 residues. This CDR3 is CARSLAGTSPSPEQYF. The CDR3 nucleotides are TGTGCCAGAAGCTTGGCCGGGACTAGCCCATCCCCCGAGCAGTACTTC.

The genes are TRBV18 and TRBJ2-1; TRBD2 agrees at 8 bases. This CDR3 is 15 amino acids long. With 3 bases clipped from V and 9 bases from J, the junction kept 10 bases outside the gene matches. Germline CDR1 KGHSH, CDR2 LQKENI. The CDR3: CASSPGVSGSSEQFF. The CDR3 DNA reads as TGTGCCAGCTCACCCGGTGTGAGCGGGAGTTCTGAGCAGTTCTTC.

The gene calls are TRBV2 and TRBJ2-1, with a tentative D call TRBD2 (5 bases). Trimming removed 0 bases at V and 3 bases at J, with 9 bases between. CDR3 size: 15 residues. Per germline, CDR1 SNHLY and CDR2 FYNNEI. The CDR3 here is CASSEAAGFYNEQFF. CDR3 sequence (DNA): TGTGCCAGCAGTGAAGCGGCGGGTTTCTACAATGAGCAGTTCTTC.

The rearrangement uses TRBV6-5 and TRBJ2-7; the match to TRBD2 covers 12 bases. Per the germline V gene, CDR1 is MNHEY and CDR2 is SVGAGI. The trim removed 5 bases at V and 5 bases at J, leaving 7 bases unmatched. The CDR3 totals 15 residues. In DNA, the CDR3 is TGTGCCAGCAGTCGAGGGACTAGCGGGTTGAACGAGCAGTACTTC. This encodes CASSRGTSGLNEQYF.

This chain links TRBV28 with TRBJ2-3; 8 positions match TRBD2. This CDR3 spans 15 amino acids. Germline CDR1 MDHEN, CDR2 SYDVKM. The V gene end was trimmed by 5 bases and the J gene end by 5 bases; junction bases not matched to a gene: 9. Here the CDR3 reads CASSPVAGMGDTQYF. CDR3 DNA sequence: TGTGCCAGCAGTCCGGTAGCGGGGATGGGAGATACGCAGTATTTT.

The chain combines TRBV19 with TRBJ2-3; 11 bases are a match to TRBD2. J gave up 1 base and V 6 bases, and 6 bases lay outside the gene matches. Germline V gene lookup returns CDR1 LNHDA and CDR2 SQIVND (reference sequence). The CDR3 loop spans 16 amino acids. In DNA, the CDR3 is TGTGCCAGTAGGTCATTGGGACTAGCGGGCACAGATACGCAGTATTTT. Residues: CASRSLGLAGTDTQYF.

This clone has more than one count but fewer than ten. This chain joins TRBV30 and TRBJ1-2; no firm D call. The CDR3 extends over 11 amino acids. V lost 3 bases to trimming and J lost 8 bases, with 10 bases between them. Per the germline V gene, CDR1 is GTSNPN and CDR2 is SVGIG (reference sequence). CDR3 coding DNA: TGTGCCTGGAGATCAAGTGAGGGCTACACCTTC. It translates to CAWRSSEGYTF.

The CDR3 loop reads CASSLSLDRVNTEAFF. CDR3 bases: TGTGCCAGCAGCCTTTCCTTGGACAGGGTGAACACTGAAGCTTTCTTT. V usage is TRBV11-2 and J usage is TRBJ1-1, with 8 positions matching TRBD1. Germline-derived CDR1 and CDR2 are SGHAT and FQNNGV. V trimming: 5 bases; J trimming: 0 bases; junction bases outside the gene matches: 8. The CDR3 has 16 residues.

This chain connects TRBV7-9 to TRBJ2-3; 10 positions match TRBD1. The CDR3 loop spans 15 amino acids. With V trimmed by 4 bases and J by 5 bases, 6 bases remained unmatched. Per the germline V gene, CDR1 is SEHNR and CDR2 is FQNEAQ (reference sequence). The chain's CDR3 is CASSSRDRGGDTQYF. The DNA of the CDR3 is TGTGCCAGCAGCTCCCGGGACAGGGGAGGAGATACGCAGTATTTT.

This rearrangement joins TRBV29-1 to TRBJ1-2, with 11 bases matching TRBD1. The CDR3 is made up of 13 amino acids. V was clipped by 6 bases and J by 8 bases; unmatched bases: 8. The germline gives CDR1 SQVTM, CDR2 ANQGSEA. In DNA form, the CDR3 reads TGCAGCGTAGGACAGGGGGCCCTCGTGGGCTACACCTTC. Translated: CSVGQGALVGYTF.

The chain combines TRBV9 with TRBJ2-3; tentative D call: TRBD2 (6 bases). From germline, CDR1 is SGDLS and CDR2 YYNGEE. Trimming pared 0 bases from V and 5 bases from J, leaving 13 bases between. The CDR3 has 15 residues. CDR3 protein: CASSVGAEGGDTQYF. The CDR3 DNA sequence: TGTGCCAGCAGCGTAGGGGCCGAGGGAGGAGATACGCAGTATTTT.

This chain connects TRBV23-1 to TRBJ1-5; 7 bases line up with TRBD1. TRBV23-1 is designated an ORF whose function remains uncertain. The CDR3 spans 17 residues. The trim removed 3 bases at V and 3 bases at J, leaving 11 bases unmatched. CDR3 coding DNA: TGCGCCAGCAGTCACCCGGGACAGATCAGACTCAATCAGCCCCAGCATTTT. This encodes CASSHPGQIRLNQPQHF.

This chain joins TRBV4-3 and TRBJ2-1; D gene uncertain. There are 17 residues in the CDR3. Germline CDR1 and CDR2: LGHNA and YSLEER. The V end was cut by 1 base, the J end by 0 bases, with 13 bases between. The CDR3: CASSQGSAASSYNEQFF. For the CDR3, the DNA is TGCGCCAGCAGCCAAGGGTCGGCGGCTAGCTCCTACAATGAGCAGTTCTTC.

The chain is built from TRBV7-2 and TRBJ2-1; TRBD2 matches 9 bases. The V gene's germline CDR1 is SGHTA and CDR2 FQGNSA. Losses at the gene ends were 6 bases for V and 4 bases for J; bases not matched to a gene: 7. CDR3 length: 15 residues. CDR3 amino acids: CASSLRREGYNEQFF. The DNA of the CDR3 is TGTGCCAGCAGTCTGAGGCGGGAGGGGTACAATGAGCAGTTCTTC. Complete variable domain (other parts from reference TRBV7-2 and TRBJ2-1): GAGVSQSPSNKVTEKGKDVELRCDPISGHTALYWYRQSLGQGLEFLIYFQGNSAPDKSGLPSDRFSAERTGGSVSTLTIQRTQQEDSAVYLCASSLRREGYNEQFFGPGTRLTVL.

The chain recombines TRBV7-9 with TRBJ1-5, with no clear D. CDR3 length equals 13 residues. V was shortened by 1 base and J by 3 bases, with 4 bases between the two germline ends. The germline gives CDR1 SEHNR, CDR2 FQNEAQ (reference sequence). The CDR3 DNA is TGTGCCAGCAGCTTAGACAACAATCAGCCCCAGCATTTT. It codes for CASSLDNNQPQHF. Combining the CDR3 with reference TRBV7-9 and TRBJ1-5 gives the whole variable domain DTGVSQNPRHKITKRGQNVTFRCDPISEHNRLYWYRQTLGQGPEFLTYFQNEAQLEKSRLLSDRFSAERPKGSFSTLEIQRTEQGDSAMYLCASSLDNNQPQHFGDGTRLSIL.

DNA of the CDR3: TGTGCCATCAGTGATTTGGGACAGGGGGTCGAGCAGTACTTC. Translating it yields CAISDLGQGVEQYF. The chain combines TRBV10-3 with TRBJ2-7, with 11 bases aligning to TRBD1. The V gene's germline CDR1 is ENHRY and CDR2 SYGVKD. This CDR3 has 14 residues. Losses at the gene ends were 3 bases for V and 6 bases for J; bases not matched to a gene: 4.

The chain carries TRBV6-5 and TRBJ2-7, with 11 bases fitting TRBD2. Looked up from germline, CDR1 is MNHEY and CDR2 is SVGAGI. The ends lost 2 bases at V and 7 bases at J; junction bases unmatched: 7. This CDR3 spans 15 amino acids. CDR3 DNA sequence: TGTGCCAGCAGTTACGGGACTAGCGGTTCCTCAGAGCAGTACTTC. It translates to CASSYGTSGSSEQYF.

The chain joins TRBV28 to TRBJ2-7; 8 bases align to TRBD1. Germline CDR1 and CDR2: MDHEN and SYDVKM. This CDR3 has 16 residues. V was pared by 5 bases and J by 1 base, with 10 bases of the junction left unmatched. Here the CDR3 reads CASSPGTGLASYEQYF. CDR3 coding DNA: TGTGCCAGCAGTCCCGGGACAGGATTGGCTTCCTACGAGCAGTACTTC.

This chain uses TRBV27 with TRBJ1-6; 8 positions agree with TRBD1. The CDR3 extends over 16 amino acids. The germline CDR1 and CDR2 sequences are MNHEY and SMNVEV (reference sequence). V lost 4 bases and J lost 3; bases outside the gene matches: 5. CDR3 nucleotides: TGTGCCAGCAGTTCTGCTACAGGGGGCTATAATTCACCCCTCCACTTT. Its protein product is CASSSATGGYNSPLHF.